The next 2 T cell receptor beta chains were all read from a single sample in a study of cytomegalovirus exposure and HLA in healthy donors (dated by TCRdb to 2015 to 2018). The library was built by means of the immunoSEQ multiplex PCR assay. A mixture of 60 forward primers for TCR Vbeta segments and 13 reverse primers for TCR Jbeta segments was used in the multiplex PCR. TCRdb limited this immuneACCESS table to in-frame rearrangements with V and J called. A share of clones is missing; checked studies link under half to unresolved V genes, and the rest is unexplained. The sample table records about 200,000 clones; 70% of these occur just once. Clones ranked in the top ten supply less than 3% of the sample. The sequencing input was PBMCs. The receptors stem from a man aged 35 to 55 in good health and CMV-seropositive.

The chain is built from TRBV11-2 and TRBJ1-6; 8 bases are a match to TRBD1. The CDR3 extends over 16 amino acids. CDR1 is SGHAT and CDR2 is FQNNGV in the germline V gene. V shed 5 bases and J 7 bases; nucleotides not matched to a gene: 10. The CDR3 is CASSQGQARANSPLHF. For the CDR3, the DNA is TGTGCCAGCAGCCAGGGACAGGCTAGGGCCAATTCACCCCTCCACTTT.

The V and J genes are TRBV19 and TRBJ1-6, with a weak D call TRBD1 (6 bases). With 3 bases removed from V and 7 bases from J, the gap between germline ends came to 16 bases. The CDR3 is 16 residues long. The V gene's germline CDR1 is LNHDA and CDR2 SQIVND (reference sequence). CDR3 in DNA: TGTGCCAGTAGTATTGGGACCGGGACATTCAATTCACCCCTCCACTTT. Protein: CASSIGTGTFNSPLHF.